The text below deals with one T cell receptor (beta chain). The antigen remains undetermined. The data originate from a study of graft-versus-host responses after intestinal transplantation. Data came from immunoSEQ multiplex PCR; TCRdb stores just in-frame clones and leaves some out. The profile covers around 69,000 clones, with almost 90% appearing a single time and 4% taken by the ten largest. Germline V gene lookup returns CDR1 SGDLS and CDR2 YYNGEE. The CDR3 is 11 amino acids. Trimming cost V 0 bases and J 9 bases, with 4 bases left between them. This specimen was unstimulated CD8+ T cells sorted from spleen or lymph node cells, taken before transplant. The chain carries TRBV9 and TRBJ2-1; D remains ambiguous. This receptor was obtained from a human donor who was the organ donor for an intestinal transplant. Here the CDR3 reads CASSVDIEQFF. The CDR3 DNA is TGTGCCAGCAGCGTAGACATTGAGCAGTTCTTC.